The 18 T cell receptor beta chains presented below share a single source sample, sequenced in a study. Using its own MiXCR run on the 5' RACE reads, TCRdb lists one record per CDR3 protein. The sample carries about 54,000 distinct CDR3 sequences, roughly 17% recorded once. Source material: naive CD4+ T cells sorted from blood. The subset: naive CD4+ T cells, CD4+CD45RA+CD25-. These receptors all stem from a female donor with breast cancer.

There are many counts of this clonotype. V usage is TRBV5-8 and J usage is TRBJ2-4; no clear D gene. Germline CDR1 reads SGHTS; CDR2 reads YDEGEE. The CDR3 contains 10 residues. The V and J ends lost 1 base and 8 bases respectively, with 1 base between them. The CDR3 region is CASSLYIQYF. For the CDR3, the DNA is TGTGCCAGCAGCTTGTACATTCAGTACTTC.

The CDR3 loop reads CATSDSGRGGDEQFF. The CDR3 coding sequence is TGTGCCACCAGTGATAGCGGCAGGGGAGGCGATGAGCAGTTCTTC. V usage is TRBV24-1 and J usage is TRBJ2-1, with D perhaps given as TRBD1 or TRBD2 (6 bases each). This CDR3 is 15 amino acids long. V was shortened by 3 bases and J by 8 bases, with 16 bases between the two germline ends. Germline CDR1 and CDR2: KGHDR and SFDVKD.

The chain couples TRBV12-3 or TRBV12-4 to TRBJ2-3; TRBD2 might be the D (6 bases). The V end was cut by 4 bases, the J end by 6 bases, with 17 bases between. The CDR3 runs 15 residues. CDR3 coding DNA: TGTGCCAGCAGTTCTCAGCGGCGGGGTAGGGATACGCAGTATTTT. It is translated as CASSSQRRGRDTQYF.

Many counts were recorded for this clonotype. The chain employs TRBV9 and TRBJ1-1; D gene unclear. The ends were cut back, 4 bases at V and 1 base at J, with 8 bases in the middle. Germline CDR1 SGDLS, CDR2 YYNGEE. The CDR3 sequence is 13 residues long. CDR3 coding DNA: TGTGCCAGCAGCCCCCGCACGAACACTGAAGCTTTCTTT. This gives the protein CASSPRTNTEAFF.

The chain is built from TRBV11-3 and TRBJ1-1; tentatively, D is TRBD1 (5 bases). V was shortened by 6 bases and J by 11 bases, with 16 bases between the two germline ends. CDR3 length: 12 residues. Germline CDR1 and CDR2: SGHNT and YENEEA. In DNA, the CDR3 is TGTGCCAGCAGTCCAGGGCCGCCCGGGGCTTTCTTT. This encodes CASSPGPPGAFF.

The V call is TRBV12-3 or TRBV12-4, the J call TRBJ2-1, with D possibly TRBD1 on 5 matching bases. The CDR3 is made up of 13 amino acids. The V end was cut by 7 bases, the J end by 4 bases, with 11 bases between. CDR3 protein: CASTRQLYNEQFF. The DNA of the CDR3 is TGTGCCAGCACCAGACAGCTGTACAATGAGCAGTTCTTC.

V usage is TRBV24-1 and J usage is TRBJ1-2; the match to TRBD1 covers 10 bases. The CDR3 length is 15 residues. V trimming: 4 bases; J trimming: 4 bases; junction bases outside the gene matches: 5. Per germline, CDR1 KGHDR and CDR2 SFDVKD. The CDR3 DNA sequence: TGTGCCACCAGTGACCCGGGACAGGGGACCTATGGCTACACCTTC. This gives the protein CATSDPGQGTYGYTF.

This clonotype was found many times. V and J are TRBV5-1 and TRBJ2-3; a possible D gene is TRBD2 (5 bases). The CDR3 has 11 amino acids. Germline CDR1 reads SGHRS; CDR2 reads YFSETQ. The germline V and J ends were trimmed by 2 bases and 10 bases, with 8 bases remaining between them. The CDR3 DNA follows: TGCGCCAGCAGCTTAGAGGGCCCGCAGTATTTT. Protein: CASSLEGPQYF.

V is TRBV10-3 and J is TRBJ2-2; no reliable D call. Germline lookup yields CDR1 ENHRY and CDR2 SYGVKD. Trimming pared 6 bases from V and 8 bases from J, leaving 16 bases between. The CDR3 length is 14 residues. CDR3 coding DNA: TGTGCCATCAGGGGGATATTAAGCTCAGGGGAGCTGTTTTTT. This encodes CAIRGILSSGELFF.

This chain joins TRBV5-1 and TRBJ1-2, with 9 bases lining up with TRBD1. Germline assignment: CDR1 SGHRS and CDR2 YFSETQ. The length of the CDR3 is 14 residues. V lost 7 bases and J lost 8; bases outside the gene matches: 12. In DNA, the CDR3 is TGCGCCAGCGGCCCTGCGGGGGACAGGGACGGCTACACCTTC. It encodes CASGPAGDRDGYTF.

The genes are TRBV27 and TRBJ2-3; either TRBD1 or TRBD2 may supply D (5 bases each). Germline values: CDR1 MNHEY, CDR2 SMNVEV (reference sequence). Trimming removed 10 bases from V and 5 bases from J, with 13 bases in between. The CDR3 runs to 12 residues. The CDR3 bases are TGTGCCATGGGGACCCAAAAAGATACGCAGTATTTT. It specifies CAMGTQKDTQYF.

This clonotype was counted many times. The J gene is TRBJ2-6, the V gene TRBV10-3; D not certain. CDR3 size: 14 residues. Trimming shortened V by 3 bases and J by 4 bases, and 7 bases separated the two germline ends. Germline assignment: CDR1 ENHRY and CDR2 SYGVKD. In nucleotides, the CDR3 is TGTGCCATCAGTGACCTTGGAGGGGCCAACGTCCTGACTTTC. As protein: CAISDLGGANVLTF.

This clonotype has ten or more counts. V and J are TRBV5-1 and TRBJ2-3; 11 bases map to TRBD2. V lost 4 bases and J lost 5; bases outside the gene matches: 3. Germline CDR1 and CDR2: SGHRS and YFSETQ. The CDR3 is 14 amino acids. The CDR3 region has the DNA TGCGCCAGCAGCACTCTAGCGGGAGGAGATACGCAGTATTTT. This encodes CASSTLAGGDTQYF.

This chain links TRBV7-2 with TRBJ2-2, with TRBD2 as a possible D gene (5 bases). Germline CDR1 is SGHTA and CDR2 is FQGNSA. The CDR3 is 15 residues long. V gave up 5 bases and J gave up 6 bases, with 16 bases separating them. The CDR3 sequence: CASSPDYTGAGELFF. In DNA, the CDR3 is TGTGCCAGCAGCCCGGATTATACCGGGGCCGGGGAGCTGTTTTTT. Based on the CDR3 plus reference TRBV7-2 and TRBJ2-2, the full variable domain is GAGVSQSPSNKVTEKGKDVELRCDPISGHTALYWYRQSLGQGLEFLIYFQGNSAPDKSGLPSDRFSAERTGGSVSTLTIQRTQQEDSAVYLCASSPDYTGAGELFFGEGSRLTVL.

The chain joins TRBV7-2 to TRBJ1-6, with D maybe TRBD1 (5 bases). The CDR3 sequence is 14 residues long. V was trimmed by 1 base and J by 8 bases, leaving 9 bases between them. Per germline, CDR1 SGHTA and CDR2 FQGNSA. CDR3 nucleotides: TGTGCCAGCAGCTTAGGTCCAGGGTATTCACCCCTCCACTTT. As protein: CASSLGPGYSPLHF.

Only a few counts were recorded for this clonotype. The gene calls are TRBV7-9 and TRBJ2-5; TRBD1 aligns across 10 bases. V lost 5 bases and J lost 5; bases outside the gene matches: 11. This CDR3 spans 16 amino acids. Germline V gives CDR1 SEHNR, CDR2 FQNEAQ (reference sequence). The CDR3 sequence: CASSRSDRGLEETQYF. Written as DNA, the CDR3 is TGTGCCAGCAGCCGGAGTGACAGGGGGCTGGAGGAGACCCAGTACTTC.

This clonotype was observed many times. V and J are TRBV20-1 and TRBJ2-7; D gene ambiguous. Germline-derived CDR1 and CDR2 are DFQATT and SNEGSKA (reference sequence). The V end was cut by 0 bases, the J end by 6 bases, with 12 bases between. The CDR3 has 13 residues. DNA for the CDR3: TGCAGTGCTAGAGAAACCTTGAGGTCCGAGCAGTACTTC. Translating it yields CSARETLRSEQYF.

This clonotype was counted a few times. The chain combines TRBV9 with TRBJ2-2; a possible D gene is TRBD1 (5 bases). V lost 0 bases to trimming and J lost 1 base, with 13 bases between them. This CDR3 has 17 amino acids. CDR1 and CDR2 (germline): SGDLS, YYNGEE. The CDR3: CASSVATAQLNTGELFF. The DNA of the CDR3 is TGTGCCAGCAGCGTAGCGACAGCCCAATTGAACACCGGGGAGCTGTTTTTT.